This entry features one T cell receptor (beta chain) sequence. Its cognate antigen has yet to be identified. No base quality information exists; no much larger clone differs at one position. To sequence the TCRbeta CDR3 region, genomic DNA was isolated from the sorted cells. The immunoSEQ Assay was used for sequencing of TCRbeta CDR3 regions. TCRdb holds this immuneACCESS table with in-frame rearrangements only. Some clones are missing; in checked studies, unresolved V genes explain under half, and the rest has no known cause. The sample table records tens of thousands of clones; around 89% of these occur just once. The ten largest make up roughly 0.67% of the sample. V loses 7 bases, J loses 2 bases, and the germline ends lie 11 bases apart. The CDR3 numbers 13 residues from cysteine through phenylalanine. CDR3 DNA is the only sequence kept; it has 39 bases, read in frame from the first base. The germline V gene sets CDR1 to MNHEY and CDR2 to SVGAGI.

The sample is drawn from a study of OX40 agonist ivuxolimab in advanced cancers. Concerning the study at large: Ivuxolimab was a fully human IgG2 agonistic monoclonal antibody targeting the costimulatory receptor OX40 (CD134). Partial responses were achieved by three dose-escalation patients, of whom one had hepatocellular carcinoma and two had cutaneous melanoma. Intravenous ivuxolimab was administered to patients every 2 weeks at six dose levels: 0.01, 0.1, 0.3, 1.5, 3 and 10 mg/kg. Among the roughly 52 dose-escalation patients, approximately 20 had hepatocellular carcinoma, approximately 15 melanoma, 9 renal cell carcinoma and 9 head and neck cancer. In the dose-escalation cohort, 82.7% of patients were male, and the mean age was approximately 60 years, with a range of roughly 20 to 85. Patients were allowed to have had prior anti-PD-1, anti-PD-L1 or anti-CTLA-4 therapy, and more than 30% of the dose-escalation patients had previously received checkpoint inhibitors. The point of sequencing TCRbeta in the periphery was to test whether ivuxolimab changed TCR sequence diversity and drove clonal T-cell expansion. The monotherapy dose-escalation portion (N ≈ 52 patients) of the phase I ivuxolimab trial is reported in the paper.

Paper-wide results and their limitations: Low levels of normalized T-cell clonal expansion were also seen in some patients who did not respond. Clonal expansion of both CD4+ and CD8+ blood T cells was observed from baseline to week 6 at doses 0.1 to 3.0 mg/kg. Partial responders in the 0.1-3.0 mg/kg groups had among the lowest normalized peripheral clonal expansion, especially among CD8+ T cells. After ivuxolimab, expanded clones were on average more numerous among CD8+ T cells than among CD4+ T cells. Which antigens the clonally expanded peripheral T cells were specific for was not determined.

Patients with autoimmune disease history or receiving systemic immunosuppression were excluded from the trial. In every dose cohort, peripheral blood was drawn for TCR sequencing at baseline, cycle 4 day 1, and cycle 7 day 1. Samples were obtained from an open-label, multicenter, first-in-human phase I dose-escalation trial of ivuxolimab. Adults with locally advanced or metastatic head and neck squamous cell, hepatocellular, melanoma or renal cell carcinoma were enrolled in the trial. Before TCR sequencing, CD4+ T cells and CD8+ T cells from peripheral blood were sorted into separate populations. The sequence links TRBV6-5 to TRBJ1-2, with the D gene not confidently named. The sequencing here drew on CD4+ or CD8+ T cells sorted from blood, taken in a trial of the OX40 agonist ivuxolimab. The TCR sequence derives from an adult with an advanced solid tumor such as melanoma, head and neck, liver or kidney cancer. The sequenced DNA is TGTGCCAGCACCGCTAGGACCAACTATGGCTACACCTTC. It encodes CASTARTNYGYTF.